A selection of T cell receptor beta chains follows, all from one sample in a study of type 1 regulatory T cells. No antigens are known for them. TCRdb redid the calling of the reads with MiXCR, one entry per CDR3 protein. Found here are about 62,000 distinct CDR3 sequences, 62% of them singletons; the top ten hold less than 2%. The sequenced material came from cultured non-Tr1 T cells, either the whole culture or a sorted T cell fraction (not recorded which). The receptors originated from a human donor in good health. Both conserved end residues are part of each CDR3. D genes are given only for firm matches. Size is stated for part of the rows, as once, few or many counts, or as a class when the clone is expanded.

v_gene	d_gene	abundance	len	j_gene	CDR3aa	CDR3nt
TRBV4-3	NA	once	16	TRBJ2-5	CASSQDLGGYQETQYF	TGCGCCAGCAGCCAAGACTTAGGGGGGTACCAAGAGACCCAGTACTTC
TRBV7-2	NA	NA	14	TRBJ2-7	CASSASAATYEQYF	TGTGCCAGCAGCGCCTCTGCCGCGACCTACGAGCAGTACTTC
TRBV12-3/TRBV12-4	TRBD2	NA	15	TRBJ2-3	CASPPLADSTDTQYF	TGTGCCAGCCCCCCACTAGCGGATAGCACAGATACGCAGTATTTT
TRBV4-2	TRBD2	NA	18	TRBJ2-1	CASSQEVLGSVAGSEQFF	TGTGCCAGCAGCCAAGAGGTACTCGGTTCCGTAGCGGGGAGTGAGCAGTTCTTC
TRBV3-1	TRBD2	NA	16	TRBJ2-3	CASSQTSGTTGGTQYF	TGTGCCAGCAGCCAGACTAGCGGGACTACCGGGGGTACGCAGTATTTT
TRBV20-1	TRBD2	once	13	TRBJ2-1	CSILAGGVYEQFF	TGCAGCATCTTAGCGGGTGGCGTGTATGAGCAGTTCTTC
TRBV14	TRBD1	NA	13	TRBJ1-2	CASSPDRRGGYTF	TGTGCCAGCAGCCCGGACAGGCGGGGAGGCTACACCTTC
TRBV11-2	TRBD2	few	16	TRBJ2-5	CASSLGWTSGQETQYF	TGTGCCAGCAGCTTAGGTTGGACTAGCGGCCAAGAGACCCAGTACTTC
TRBV5-1	NA	once	13	TRBJ1-5	CASSLDQNQPQHF	TGCGCCAGCAGCTTGGACCAGAATCAGCCCCAGCATTTT
TRBV7-6	NA	few	15	TRBJ2-2	CASSLIQLNTGELFF	TGTGCCAGCAGCTTAATACAGTTGAACACCGGGGAGCTGTTTTTT
TRBV9	TRBD2	NA	17	TRBJ2-7	CASSVGGLAGGPGEQYF	TGTGCCAGCAGCGTAGGAGGACTAGCGGGAGGTCCCGGAGAGCAGTACTTC
TRBV18	TRBD1	NA	15	TRBJ1-6	CASSRERTGPSPLHF	TGTGCCAGCTCACGAGAAAGGACAGGGCCTTCACCCCTCCACTTT
TRBV30	NA	NA	16	TRBJ1-6	CAWSVFGQGGDSPLHF	TGTGCCTGGAGTGTATTTGGGCAGGGAGGAGATTCACCCCTCCACTTT
TRBV3-1	NA	few	17	TRBJ1-1	CASSQGTPGRMNTEAFF	TGTGCCAGCAGCCAAGGGACCCCCGGCCGGATGAACACTGAAGCTTTCTTT
TRBV6-2/TRBV6-3	NA	few	14	TRBJ2-3	CASSYSGSPDTQYF	TGTGCCAGCAGTTACTCGGGGAGCCCGGATACGCAGTATTTT
TRBV12-3/TRBV12-4	TRBD2	NA	15	TRBJ2-3	CASTRTSGRSDTQYF	TGTGCCAGCACCCGGACTAGCGGGAGGTCAGATACGCAGTATTTT
TRBV4-1	TRBD2	NA	15	TRBJ2-7	CASSQGSGSIGEQYF	TGCGCCAGCAGCCAAGGGAGCGGGAGTATAGGCGAGCAGTACTTC
TRBV2	NA	NA	16	TRBJ2-1	CASSDPSTLPYNEQFF	TGTGCCAGCAGTGACCCCAGTACACTCCCCTACAATGAGCAGTTCTTC
TRBV7-2	NA	medium-sized	15	TRBJ2-1	CASSPTILANNEQFF	TGTGCCAGCAGCCCTACAATACTAGCAAACAATGAGCAGTTCTTC
TRBV20-1	NA	NA	13	TRBJ2-7	CSARGIDGYEQYF	TGCAGTGCTAGAGGGATTGACGGTTACGAGCAGTACTTC
TRBV7-9	TRBD2	NA	17	TRBJ2-7	CASSLSSGTSGSRKQYF	TGTGCCAGCAGCTTATCTTCCGGGACTAGCGGGAGCCGCAAGCAGTACTTC
TRBV6-6	TRBD2	NA	15	TRBJ2-3	CASGDSGRKRDTQYF	TGTGCCAGTGGGGATAGCGGGAGAAAGAGAGATACGCAGTATTTT
TRBV12-3/TRBV12-4	NA	NA	14	TRBJ1-2	CASSLGPRNYGYTF	TGTGCCAGCAGTTTGGGACCGAGGAACTATGGCTACACCTTC
TRBV7-9	NA	once	15	TRBJ1-1	CASSSQYGGFTEAFF	TGTGCCAGCAGCTCCCAATATGGGGGGTTTACTGAAGCTTTCTTT
TRBV5-1	NA	few	15	TRBJ2-7	CASSLRGGGSYEQYF	TGCGCCAGCAGCTTGCGCGGAGGGGGATCCTACGAGCAGTACTTC
TRBV20-1	NA	NA	13	TRBJ2-7	CSASPGHHYEQYF	TGCAGTGCTAGCCCGGGACACCACTACGAGCAGTACTTC
TRBV7-8	TRBD2	few	16	TRBJ2-1	CASSTGTSGSKNEQFF	TGTGCCAGCAGCACGGGGACTAGCGGGAGTAAGAATGAGCAGTTCTTC
TRBV7-2	NA	NA	16	TRBJ2-3	CASSLAAGTSTDTQYF	TGTGCCAGCAGCTTAGCGGCGGGGACTAGCACAGATACGCAGTATTTT
TRBV20-1	NA	NA	14	TRBJ2-7	CSARAGLLDYEQYF	TGCAGTGCTAGAGCGGGACTCCTAGACTACGAGCAGTACTTC
TRBV6-5	NA	NA	14	TRBJ1-1	CASRVGRGVGEAFF	TGTGCCAGCAGAGTGGGACGCGGAGTGGGAGAAGCTTTCTTT
TRBV20-1	TRBD1	NA	16	TRBJ1-6	CSARGTGGFRNSPLHF	TGCAGTGCTAGAGGGACAGGGGGCTTTCGGAATTCACCCCTCCACTTT
TRBV2	NA	NA	14	TRBJ2-7	CASSVEGDAHEQYF	TGTGCCAGCAGTGTGGAGGGAGATGCCCACGAGCAGTACTTC
TRBV9	TRBD2	NA	15	TRBJ2-1	CASSVLSGSINEQFF	TGTGCCAGCAGCGTGCTCAGCGGGAGTATCAATGAGCAGTTCTTC
TRBV23-1	NA	few	15	TRBJ2-1	CASSQSIEEGLGEFF	TGCGCCAGCAGTCAATCGATAGAAGAGGGCCTGGGAGAGTTCTTC
TRBV15	TRBD1	few	13	TRBJ1-1	CATSRDWGQKAFF	TGTGCCACCAGCAGAGATTGGGGACAGAAAGCTTTCTTT
TRBV20-1	TRBD2	once	14	TRBJ2-3	CSAGEGLATDTQYF	TGCAGTGCTGGAGAAGGACTAGCCACAGATACGCAGTATTTT
TRBV11-2	NA	few	12	TRBJ1-6	CASSLERVTLHF	TGTGCCAGCAGCTTAGAGCGGGTTACCCTCCACTTT
TRBV7-9	NA	NA	15	TRBJ1-1	CASSLGSTFDTEAFF	TGTGCCAGCAGCTTGGGCTCCACGTTTGACACTGAAGCTTTCTTT
TRBV27	NA	NA	15	TRBJ1-1	CASSPYKQGTTEAFF	TGTGCCAGCAGTCCCTACAAACAGGGAACCACTGAAGCTTTCTTT
TRBV5-1	NA	NA	14	TRBJ1-1	CASSLDLAGEAAFF	TGCGCCAGCAGCTTGGATTTGGCAGGGGAAGCGGCTTTCTTT
TRBV11-2	TRBD2	many	16	TRBJ2-1	CASNEAGTTSYNEQFF	TGTGCCAGCAACGAAGCCGGGACTACCTCCTACAATGAGCAGTTCTTC
TRBV7-9	TRBD2	NA	17	TRBJ2-3	CASSLGLAATFTDTQYF	TGTGCCAGCAGCTTAGGACTAGCGGCTACATTTACAGATACGCAGTATTTT
TRBV20-1	TRBD1	NA	13	TRBJ1-4	CSARGGGDEKLFF	TGCAGTGCCAGAGGAGGGGGCGATGAAAAACTGTTTTTT
TRBV20-1	TRBD1	NA	15	TRBJ2-7	CSAGPSDRGRYEQYF	TGCAGTGCTGGACCTTCGGACAGGGGGCGCTACGAGCAGTACTTC
TRBV7-2	NA	NA	15	TRBJ2-4	CASSLVSTAKNIQYF	TGTGCCAGCAGCTTAGTATCAACAGCCAAAAACATTCAGTACTTC
TRBV28	NA	NA	15	TRBJ1-3	CASSEARADRNTIYF	TGTGCCAGCAGTGAGGCCAGGGCAGATCGAAACACCATATATTTT
TRBV29-1	NA	NA	13	TRBJ1-1	CSFLEGLNTEAFF	TGCAGCTTTCTCGAGGGGCTGAACACTGAAGCTTTCTTT
TRBV20-1	NA	NA	15	TRBJ1-5	CSLNRGGTGNQPQHF	TGCAGTCTTAACCGAGGGGGGACGGGAAATCAGCCCCAGCATTTT
TRBV6-1	NA	few	14	TRBJ1-4	CASSVVGTNEKLFF	TGTGCCAGCAGTGTGGTGGGGACTAATGAAAAACTGTTTTTT
TRBV6-5	NA	NA	13	TRBJ1-2	CASSYSRDTGYTF	TGTGCCAGCAGTTACTCACGGGACACTGGCTACACCTTC
TRBV3-1	TRBD1	NA	15	TRBJ2-4	CASSLRQGGANIQYF	TGTGCCAGCAGCCTCCGACAGGGGGGAGCAAACATTCAGTACTTC
TRBV7-8	NA	NA	13	TRBJ2-3	CASSLTDLDTQYF	TGTGCCAGCAGCTTAACCGACCTGGATACGCAGTATTTT
TRBV10-3	NA	NA	13	TRBJ1-1	CAISGQMNTEAFF	TGTGCCATCAGCGGACAGATGAACACTGAAGCTTTCTTT